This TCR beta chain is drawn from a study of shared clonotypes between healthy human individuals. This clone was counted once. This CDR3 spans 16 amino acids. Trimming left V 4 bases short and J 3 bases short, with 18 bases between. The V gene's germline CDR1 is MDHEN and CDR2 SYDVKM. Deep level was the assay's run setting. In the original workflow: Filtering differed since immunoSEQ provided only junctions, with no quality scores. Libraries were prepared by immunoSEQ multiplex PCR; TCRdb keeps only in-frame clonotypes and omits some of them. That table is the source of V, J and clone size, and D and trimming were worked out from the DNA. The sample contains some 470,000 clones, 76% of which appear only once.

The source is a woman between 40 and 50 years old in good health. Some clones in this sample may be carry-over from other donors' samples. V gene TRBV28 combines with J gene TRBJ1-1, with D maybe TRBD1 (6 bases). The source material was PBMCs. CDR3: CASSYAGGHSYTEAFF. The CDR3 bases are TGTGCCAGCAGTTACGCGGGGGGGCACTCCTACACTGAAGCTTTCTTT.